One sample yielded the 25 T cell receptor beta chains listed below, sequenced in a study of Graves' ophthalmopathy and Graves' hyperthyroidism. Amplification of the TCR beta CDR3 regions used RNA transcripts (as template). The library came from an HTBI-primed first-round RT-PCR and a second-round multiplex PCR. TCRdb re-analysed the multiplex PCR reads in MiXCR, keeping a single row per CDR3 protein. The sample carries some 520,000 distinct CDR3 sequences, roughly 14% recorded once. Sequencing was carried out using blood. The receptors stem from a woman in her twenties or thirties with Graves' ophthalmopathy.

This clonotype was recorded at least ten times. This rearrangement joins TRBV28 to TRBJ2-5; possibly TRBD1 or TRBD2 for D (6 bases each). In germline, CDR1 is MDHEN, CDR2 SYDVKM. Trimming pared 5 bases from V and 5 bases from J, leaving 15 bases between. The CDR3 totals 14 residues. For the CDR3, the DNA is TGTGCCAGCAGTCCGTTGGGGGGCGAGGAGACCCAGTACTTC. This sequence encodes CASSPLGGEETQYF.

This clonotype was seen repeatedly, ten times or more. The CDR3 bases are TGTGCCAGCAACCTGTGGGGGGAGCTGTTTTTT. Protein: CASNLWGELFF. This chain joins TRBV11-2 and TRBJ2-2; the D is unclear. V was cut by 7 bases and J by 8 bases, with 8 bases left in between. CDR3 length equals 11 residues. In germline, CDR1 is SGHAT, CDR2 FQNNGV.

The chain couples TRBV28 to TRBJ1-1, with 7 nucleotides matching TRBD1. Germline V gene data show CDR1 as MDHEN and CDR2 as SYDVKM. Unmatched junction bases numbered 8, after V lost 7 bases and J lost 6 bases. The CDR3 contains 13 residues. CDR3 loop: CASTEVQGAEAFF. The CDR3 DNA reads as TGTGCCAGCACCGAAGTCCAGGGGGCTGAAGCTTTCTTT.

As regards this clonotype: This may stem from a read error, because a much larger clone lies one nucleotide away. The CDR3 does not end in the conserved phenylalanine or tryptophan, so this is likely a read error. V is TRBV7-2 and J is TRBJ2-5; D not certain. Trimming took 3 bases from V and 5 from J, leaving 16 bases between them. This CDR3 spans 15 amino acids. Germline assignment: CDR1 SGHTA and CDR2 FQGNSA. CDR3 region: CASSFITHRRETQYL. The CDR3 region has the DNA TGTGCCAGCAGCTTCATAACCCACCGGCGGGAGACCCAGTACCTC.

This clonotype has only a few counts. The rearrangement joins TRBV5-1 to TRBJ1-2, with 7 positions matching TRBD1. With 0 bases clipped from V and 5 bases from J, the junction kept 4 bases outside the gene matches. CDR1 and CDR2 from the germline V gene are SGHRS and YFSETQ. The CDR3 length is 14 residues. The CDR3, as DNA: TGCGCCAGCAGCTTGGAGGACAGGAAGTATGGCTACACCTTC. It codes for CASSLEDRKYGYTF.

This clonotype has just a few counts. The DNA for the CDR3 is TGTGCCTGGAGTCCCACAGGTTCCGAGAGAGCTTTCTTT. Its translation: CAWSPTGSERAFF. The gene calls are TRBV30 and TRBJ1-1, with D possibly TRBD1 on 5 matching bases. Deletions cut 2 bases from V and 10 bases from J, with 17 bases between. The germline V gene encodes CDR1 GTSNPN and CDR2 SVGIG (reference sequence). The CDR3 consists of 13 residues.

Ten or more counts support this clonotype. The chain carries TRBV10-2 and TRBJ2-7, with D perhaps assigned TRBD1 or TRBD2 (6 bases each). CDR1 is WSHSY, CDR2 SAAADI, per germline. The CDR3 length is 12 residues. Between the trimmed V and J ends, which lost 6 bases and 6 bases, there was a span of 12 bases. CDR3 amino acids: CASRTTGAEQYF. The DNA of the CDR3 is TGCGCCAGCAGGACAACGGGGGCCGAGCAGTACTTC.

Ten or more counts support this clonotype. V and J are TRBV19 and TRBJ1-2, with TRBD1 matching 7 bases. Trimming took 7 bases from V and 8 from J; bases not matched to a gene: 13. The CDR3 contains 14 residues. Germline V gives CDR1 LNHDA, CDR2 SQIVND (reference sequence). The DNA for the CDR3 is TGTGCCAGTACCCCGGACAGGCCAGGCCTCGGCTACACCTTC. Translation: CASTPDRPGLGYTF. Drawing the rest from reference TRBV19 and TRBJ1-2, the complete variable domain is DGGITQSPKYLFRKEGQNVTLSCEQNLNHDAMYWYRQDPGQGLRLIYYSQIVNDFQKGDIAEGYSVSREKKESFPLTVTSAQKNPTAFYLCASTPDRPGLGYTFGSGTRLTVV.

The rearrangement joins TRBV24-1 to TRBJ2-7, with D possibly matching TRBD2 (7 bases). Germline CDR1 KGHDR, CDR2 SFDVKD. The CDR3 extends over 13 amino acids. Trimming removed 10 bases at V and 4 bases at J, with 16 bases between. The CDR3 sequence: CATSRGRGYEQYF. In DNA form, the CDR3 reads TGTGCCACGTCGCGGGGGCGCGGGTACGAGCAGTACTTC.

The table lists this clonotype with many counts. The rearrangement joins TRBV19 to TRBJ1-1; 7 bases fit TRBD1. The CDR3 covers 16 residues. Germline CDR1 is LNHDA and CDR2 is SQIVND (reference sequence). V lost 4 bases to trimming and J lost 0 bases; unmatched junction nucleotides: 8. CDR3: CASSTRQGGVNTEAFF. Here the CDR3 DNA reads TGTGCCAGTAGTACGCGACAGGGTGGGGTGAACACTGAAGCTTTCTTT.

In this sample, this clonotype turned up many times. The chain links TRBV28 to TRBJ2-5; no reliable D call. Trimming removed 3 bases from V and 2 bases from J, with 7 bases in between. In germline, CDR1 is MDHEN, CDR2 SYDVKM. CDR3 size: 13 residues. The CDR3 sequence: CASSLVPQETQYF. The CDR3 DNA follows: TGTGCCAGCAGTTTGGTTCCACAAGAGACCCAGTACTTC.

This clonotype was observed many times. This chain connects TRBV11-2 to TRBJ2-5; D not certain. Germline loops: CDR1 SGHAT, CDR2 FQNNGV. This CDR3 is 16 amino acids long. V lost 5 bases and J lost 2, with 18 bases in between. Written as DNA, the CDR3 is TGTGCCAGCAGCCCGCCCCAAGGACGGCTACAAGAGACCCAGTACTTC. Its protein product is CASSPPQGRLQETQYF. Using reference TRBV11-2 and TRBJ2-5 for the parts outside the CDR3, the full variable domain is EAGVAQSPRYKIIEKRQSVAFWCNPISGHATLYWYQQILGQGPKLLIQFQNNGVVDDSQLPKDRFSAERLKGVDSTLKIQPAKLEDSAVYLCASSPPQGRLQETQYFGPGTRLLVL.

This clonotype was seen repeatedly, ten times or more. The rearrangement joins TRBV2 to TRBJ1-2, with D unclear. Deletions cut 6 bases from V and 0 bases from J, with 11 bases between. Looked up from germline, CDR1 is SNHLY and CDR2 is FYNNEI. The CDR3 spans 14 residues. The CDR3 bases are TGTGCCAGCAGCTGGACGGAGTCTAACTATGGCTACACCTTC. Translating it yields CASSWTESNYGYTF.

This clonotype was counted at least ten times. The rearrangement joins TRBV6-1 to TRBJ2-5, with 7 bases fitting TRBD2. CDR3 length: 12 residues. The V segment lost 8 bases and the J segment 3 bases; nucleotides outside the gene matches: 3. Germline V gene data show CDR1 as MNHNS and CDR2 as SASEGT. The CDR3 sequence: CASRGEKETQYF. CDR3 bases: TGTGCCAGCCGGGGGGAGAAAGAGACCCAGTACTTC.

This clonotype turned up a few times. The chain joins TRBV4-1 to TRBJ1-1, with D perhaps TRBD1 (6 bases). The length of the CDR3 is 15 residues. Per the germline V gene, CDR1 is MGHRA and CDR2 is YSYEKL. Trimming shortened V by 1 base and J by 0 bases, and 9 bases separated the two germline ends. CDR3: CASSQGQGMNTEAFF. The CDR3 region has the DNA TGCGCCAGCAGCCAAGGGCAGGGGATGAACACTGAAGCTTTCTTT.

There are many counts of this clonotype. The chain's CDR3 is CASMGDRSSYNSPLHF. The DNA for the CDR3 is TGTGCCAGTATGGGGGACAGAAGCTCCTATAATTCACCCCTCCACTTT. The V gene is TRBV19, the J gene TRBJ1-6; 7 bases agree with TRBD1. The CDR3 covers 16 residues. In germline, CDR1 is LNHDA, CDR2 SQIVND (reference sequence). The J segment lost 0 bases and the V segment lost 7 bases, leaving 6 bases of the junction unmatched. Variable domain in full (rest from reference TRBV19 and TRBJ1-6): DGGITQSPKYLFRKEGQNVTLSCEQNLNHDAMYWYRQDPGQGLRLIYYSQIVNDFQKGDIAEGYSVSREKKESFPLTVTSAQKNPTAFYLCASMGDRSSYNSPLHFGNGTRLTVT.

This clonotype was counted many times. The chain has TRBV5-1 and TRBJ1-5; no firm D call. The CDR3 loop spans 15 amino acids. Germline V lookup: CDR1 SGHRS, CDR2 YFSETQ. Trimming shortened V by 1 base and J by 7 bases, and 15 bases separated the two germline ends. The CDR3 protein is CASSLSGEVEQPQHF. DNA for the CDR3: TGCGCCAGCAGCTTGTCCGGGGAGGTAGAACAGCCCCAGCATTTT.

This chain links TRBV29-1 with TRBJ1-1, with D unresolved. V lost 4 bases and J 1 base, leaving 10 bases between the germline ends. The CDR3 consists of 13 residues. CDR1 and CDR2 (germline): SQVTM, ANQGSEA. CDR3 sequence: CSVGSGGNTEAFF. The CDR3 DNA sequence: TGCAGCGTTGGGAGTGGTGGGAACACTGAAGCTTTCTTT.

This rearrangement joins TRBV12-5 to TRBJ2-7; 8 bases agree with TRBD1. From germline, CDR1 is LGHNT and CDR2 FRNRAP. The CDR3 covers 14 residues. J lost 6 bases, V lost 5 bases, and 9 bases had no gene match. For the CDR3, the DNA is TGTGCTAGTGGTCCCCGGGACAGGACAACCGAGCAGTACTTC. The encoded protein is CASGPRDRTTEQYF.

This clonotype was counted many times. The chain has TRBV6-5 and TRBJ1-2, with TRBD1 as a possible D gene (5 bases). This CDR3 is 16 amino acids long. Germline V CDR1 and CDR2: MNHEY, SVGAGI. Between the trimmed V and J ends, which lost 0 bases and 3 bases, there was a span of 14 bases. CDR3 protein: CASSYSIPQVDYGYTF. Here the CDR3 DNA reads TGTGCCAGCAGTTACTCGATCCCACAGGTGGACTATGGCTACACCTTC.

This clonotype was recorded at least ten times. The rearrangement links TRBV20-1 to TRBJ1-2; 7 bases map to TRBD1. V trimming: 6 bases; J trimming: 8 bases; junction bases outside the gene matches: 12. The germline CDR1 and CDR2 sequences are DFQATT and SNEGSKA (reference sequence). The CDR3 runs to 13 residues. The CDR3: CSAKGQTEVGYTF. CDR3 bases: TGCAGTGCCAAGGGACAGACGGAAGTAGGCTACACCTTC.

This clonotype was seen ten or more times. CDR3 in DNA: TGTGCCATCAGTGATTTGCAGCTTACCTACGAGCAGTACTTC. It is translated as CAISDLQLTYEQYF. The V gene is TRBV10-3, the J gene TRBJ2-7; D call uncertain. From germline, CDR1 is ENHRY and CDR2 SYGVKD. Trimming took off 3 bases at V and 2 bases at J, with 11 bases between the two ends. CDR3 size: 14 residues.

This clonotype was picked up many times. The genes are TRBV2 and TRBJ1-1, with D perhaps TRBD1 (6 bases). Trimming took 11 bases from V and 5 from J, leaving 15 bases between them. Germline V gene data show CDR1 as SNHLY and CDR2 as FYNNEI. The CDR3 sequence is 12 residues long. The CDR3 nucleotides are TGTGCCGGCGGGACACTCGTTACTGAAGCTTTCTTT. Translating gives CAGGTLVTEAFF.

V is TRBV12-3 or TRBV12-4 and J is TRBJ2-5; 10 bases map to TRBD2. This CDR3 comprises 17 residues. The junction had 6 bases not matched to a gene; V was cut back by 2 bases and J by 0 bases. CDR3 amino acids: CASSLLGLAGDQETQYF. As DNA, the CDR3 is TGTGCCAGCAGTTTATTAGGCCTAGCGGGGGACCAAGAGACCCAGTACTTC.

In this sample, this clonotype turned up many times. This rearrangement joins TRBV15 to TRBJ1-1, with no clear D. From germline, CDR1 is LNHNV and CDR2 YYDKDF (reference sequence). Trimming shortened V by 0 bases and J by 1 base, and 9 bases separated the two germline ends. CDR3 length equals 15 residues. The CDR3 DNA sequence: TGTGCCACCAGCAGAGATCTAGGGCAGAACACTGAAGCTTTCTTT. This codes for CATSRDLGQNTEAFF.